This T cell receptor beta chain was observed in a study of identical twins. V lost 3 bases to trimming and J lost 3 bases; unmatched junction nucleotides: 2. This CDR3 spans 14 amino acids. CDR1 is LNHNV and CDR2 is YYDKDF in the germline V gene (reference sequence). Study results and limitations: High-abundance cord blood beta clonotypes had fewer insertions; memory repertoires showed none. Shared out-of-frame alpha sequences (those common to twins) showed excess low generation probability.

TCRdb redid the calling of the 5' RACE reads with MiXCR, one entry per CDR3 protein. The repertoire includes 300,000 or so distinct CDR3 sequences, more than 8% of them detected once, and approximately 6.6% sits in the top ten. Note on this clonotype: Its specificity is unknown.

These same records also appear under a second study, on yellow fever vaccine responses in identical twins.

The gene calls are TRBV15 and TRBJ1-1; 9 bases fit TRBD1. The specimen sequenced was CD8+ T cells sorted from blood. This receptor was taken from a woman younger than 35 in good health. CDR3 DNA sequence: TGTGCCACCAGCAGGGGACAGGGAGACACTGAAGCTTTCTTT. This gives the protein CATSRGQGDTEAFF.